One sample yielded the 6 T cell receptor beta chains listed below, sequenced in a study of shared clonotypes between healthy human individuals. TCRdb keeps only in-frame clones here, not all; method: immunoSEQ multiplex PCR. The table lists about 500,000 clones, approximately 80% of them singletons. Sequencing used PBMCs. The source of these receptors is a woman aged 40-49 years in good health. Some clones in this sample may be carry-over from other donors' samples.

The chain links TRBV10-3 to TRBJ2-1, with TRBD2 matching over 10 bases. Per germline, CDR1 ENHRY and CDR2 SYGVKD. This CDR3 has 15 amino acids. V dropped 5 bases and J dropped 7; count of bases not matched to a gene: 8. This chain's CDR3 is CAISLRTSGGNEQFF. The CDR3 coding sequence is TGTGCCATCAGTCTAAGGACTAGCGGCGGGAATGAGCAGTTCTTC.

Only one count was recorded for this clone. The likely explanation is a read error, given a far larger clone one base away. The chain combines TRBV4-1 with TRBJ2-3; 12 nucleotides match TRBD2. With V trimmed by 1 base and J by 8 bases, 10 bases remained unmatched. CDR1 and CDR2 (germline): MGHRA, YSYEKL. The CDR3 totals 17 residues. CDR3 nucleotide sequence: TGCGCCAGCAGCCAAGGTCATCAACTAGCGGGAGGTGGTACGCAGTATTTT. The encoded protein is CASSQGHQLAGGGTQYF.

The chain uses TRBV4-1 and TRBJ2-1; D gene ambiguous. The V end lost 3 bases, the J end lost 3 bases, and 9 bases lay between the germline ends. There are 14 residues in the CDR3. Germline V gives CDR1 MGHRA, CDR2 YSYEKL. The CDR3 region is CASSQRSGYNEQFF. For the CDR3, the DNA is TGCGCCAGCAGCCAGCGGTCCGGCTACAATGAGCAGTTCTTC.

The count of this clone is one. The chain uses TRBV11-2 and TRBJ2-2; D call uncertain. CDR3 size: 13 residues. V lost 6 bases, J lost 2 bases, and 7 bases lay in between. CDR1 and CDR2 from the germline V gene are SGHAT and FQNNGV. Here the CDR3 reads CASRPSNTGELFF. The CDR3, as DNA: TGTGCCAGCAGGCCCTCAAACACCGGGGAGCTGTTTTTT.

About this clone: In the same sample, other DNA sequences code for this CDR3. The chain couples TRBV30 to TRBJ1-1, with a possible D match to TRBD1 (5 bases). This CDR3 has 13 amino acids. CDR1 is GTSNPN and CDR2 is SVGIG in the germline V gene (reference sequence). The V end was cut by 0 bases, the J end by 3 bases, with 8 bases between. The CDR3 region has the DNA TGTGCCTGGAGTGTAAGGGGAGACACTGAAGCTTTCTTT. Translated, it gives CAWSVRGDTEAFF.

This chain links TRBV5-1 with TRBJ2-5; possibly TRBD1 for D (5 bases). The CDR3 runs 14 residues. The V gene's germline CDR1 is SGHRS and CDR2 YFSETQ. The ends were cut back, 3 bases at V and 2 bases at J, with 11 bases in the middle. This CDR3 is CASSSQGIQETQYF. The CDR3 nucleotides are TGCGCCAGCAGCTCTCAGGGCATACAAGAGACCCAGTACTTC. The full variable domain, with the rest looked up from reference TRBV5-1 and TRBJ2-5, is KAGVTQTPRYLIKTRGQQVTLSCSPISGHRSVSWYQQTPGQGLQFLFEYFSETQRNKGNFPGRFSGRQFSNSRSEMNVSTLELGDSALYLCASSSQGIQETQYFGPGTRLLVL.